Listed here are 28 T cell receptor beta chains from one sample, sequenced in a study of CD8+CD57+ T cells in acquired aplastic anemia. Their antigen targets remain unknown. Sequencing involved patients with CD8+CD57+ cell expansion previously shown by flow cytometry. Findings and caveats of the study: Against the total CD4+ and CD8+ pools, patient CD8+CD57+ cells had lower diversity.

CDR3 and TCR beta VDJ profiling relied on a genomic DNA template. TCRdb redid the calling of the reads with MiXCR, one entry per CDR3 protein. The sample shows about 21,000 distinct CDR3 sequences, under 40% of them seen only once. Sequenced input: CD8+CD57+ T cells sorted from PBMCs. Specified subset: bead-enriched CD8+CD57+ effector memory T cells from SAA patients. These receptors originate from a human donor with aplastic anemia.

This clonotype was picked up a small number of times. This chain links TRBV7-9 with TRBJ1-1; 8 nucleotides agree with TRBD1. In germline, CDR1 is SEHNR, CDR2 FQNEAQ (reference sequence). The CDR3 consists of 15 residues. J lost 6 bases, V lost 5 bases, and 11 bases had no gene match. CDR3 protein: CASSPRDRFIPEAFF. The CDR3 nucleotides read TGTGCCAGCAGCCCACGGGACAGGTTTATCCCTGAAGCTTTCTTT.

This clonotype has a count of ten or more. The chain recombines TRBV5-1 with TRBJ1-2, with D possibly matching TRBD1 (6 bases). V was cut by 4 bases and J by 6 bases, with 19 bases left in between. Germline loops: CDR1 SGHRS, CDR2 YFSETQ. The CDR3 is made up of 15 amino acids. In nucleotides, the CDR3 is TGCGCCAGCAGCGCGGCCGAAACAGGGTTAGATGGCTACACCTTC. Amino acids: CASSAAETGLDGYTF.

This clonotype was counted between two and nine times. This sequence joins TRBV7-8 and TRBJ1-5, with D maybe TRBD1 (6 bases). The CDR3 runs 17 residues. CDR1 and CDR2 (germline): SGHVS, FQNEAQ. V was pared by 6 bases and J by 2 bases, with 20 bases between. CDR3 amino acids: CASSQGGGFSGNQPQHF. The DNA for the CDR3 is TGTGCCAGCAGTCAAGGAGGGGGTTTTAGTGGCAATCAGCCCCAGCATTTT.

This clonotype was counted many times. The chain combines TRBV6-1 with TRBJ2-7; D is unresolved. V lost 5 bases, J lost 2 bases, and 10 bases lay in between. Germline-derived CDR1 and CDR2 are MNHNS and SASEGT. The CDR3 contains 13 residues. The CDR3 is CASSSDGAYEQYF. In DNA, the CDR3 is TGTGCCAGCAGTTCGGACGGAGCCTACGAGCAGTACTTC.

The chain combines TRBV29-1 with TRBJ1-1; possibly TRBD1 for D (5 bases). CDR3 length: 15 amino acids. CDR1 and CDR2 (germline): SQVTM, ANQGSEA. Trimming shortened V by 0 bases and J by 4 bases, and 15 bases separated the two germline ends. CDR3 bases: TGCAGCGTTGAAGATCTAAAGGGAAGGGGCACTGAAGCTTTCTTT. Protein product: CSVEDLKGRGTEAFF.

This clonotype has a count of ten or more. The V gene is TRBV19, the J gene TRBJ1-5; possibly TRBD1 for D (5 bases). Trimming took 3 bases from V and 6 from J, leaving 12 bases between them. This CDR3 is built from 14 residues. Germline V gene data show CDR1 as LNHDA and CDR2 as SQIVND (reference sequence). In DNA form, the CDR3 reads TGTGCCAGTAGTATGGGGGGGTCGAGTCAGCCCCAGCATTTT. As protein: CASSMGGSSQPQHF.

The CDR3 here is CARRTSGTSEQYV. The CDR3 DNA reads TGTGCCCGCCGGACTAGCGGTACCTCCGAGCAGTACGTC. The rearrangement joins TRBV10-3 to TRBJ2-7; 10 bases line up with TRBD2. Germline-derived CDR1 and CDR2 are ENHRY and SYGVKD. This CDR3 contains 13 residues. The ends lost 11 bases at V and 6 bases at J; junction bases unmatched: 10.

The chain employs TRBV12-3 or TRBV12-4 and TRBJ2-6; 12 bases agree with TRBD1. The trim removed 8 bases at V and 6 bases at J, leaving 5 bases unmatched. This CDR3 is built from 15 residues. CDR3: CASGTGGLSANVLTF. The CDR3 DNA follows: TGTGCCAGCGGGACAGGGGGCCTTTCGGCCAACGTCCTGACTTTC.

This clonotype was seen just once. The chain recombines TRBV27 with TRBJ2-7; TRBD2 matches 9 bases. The V and J ends lost 2 bases and 2 bases, in that order; junction bases with no gene match: 7. The CDR3 has 16 amino acids. Germline V lookup: CDR1 MNHEY, CDR2 SMNVEV (reference sequence). The CDR3, as DNA: TGTGCCAGCAGTTTACCCCCTAGCGGGGCTACCTACGAGCAGTACTTC. This encodes CASSLPPSGATYEQYF.

This chain joins TRBV7-6 and TRBJ2-7; D possibly uses TRBD1 or TRBD2 (6 bases each). Germline V CDR1 and CDR2: SGHVS, FNYEAQ. V was cut by 5 bases and J by 2 bases, with 13 bases left in between. This CDR3 comprises 14 residues. CDR3 in amino acids: CASSPLRGAYEQYF. DNA of the CDR3: TGTGCCAGCAGCCCCCTGAGGGGGGCCTACGAGCAGTACTTC. Full variable domain (rest looked up from reference TRBV7-6 and TRBJ2-7): GAGVSQSPRYKVTKRGQDVALRCDPISGHVSLYWYRQALGQGPEFLTYFNYEAQQDKSGLPNDRFSAERPEGSISTLTIQRTEQRDSAMYRCASSPLRGAYEQYFGPGTRLTVT.

Notes on this clonotype: A clone one base away is much larger, so this may be a read error. The rearrangement joins TRBV25-1 to TRBJ2-3, with 10 bases that match TRBD1. With V trimmed by 2 bases and J by 5 bases, 4 bases remained unmatched. The CDR3 is made up of 15 amino acids. Germline assignment: CDR1 MGHDK and CDR2 SYGVNS. The CDR3 bases are TGTGCCAGCAGTGAAGGGACAGGGGATATAGATACGCAGTATTTT. It is translated as CASSEGTGDIDTQYF. The full variable domain, its missing parts supplied by reference TRBV25-1 and TRBJ2-3, is EADIYQTPRYLVIGTGKKITLECSQTMGHDKMYWYQQDPGMELHLIHYSYGVNSTEKGDLSSESTVSRIRTEHFPLTLESARPSHTSQYLCASSEGTGDIDTQYFGPGTRLTVL.

This clonotype was seen a few times. The gene calls are TRBV7-2 and TRBJ1-2; D is unresolved. This CDR3 has 11 residues. With 2 bases removed from V and 2 bases from J, the gap between germline ends came to 0 bases. Germline values: CDR1 SGHTA, CDR2 FQGNSA. The DNA for the CDR3 is TGTGCCAGCAGCTTAAACTATGGCTACACCTTC. It encodes CASSLNYGYTF.

The rearrangement joins TRBV3-1 to TRBJ1-5, with 7 bases matching TRBD1. The CDR3 spans 15 residues. CDR1 is LGHDT and CDR2 is YNNKEL in the germline V gene (reference sequence). V trimming: 1 base; J trimming: 7 bases; junction bases outside the gene matches: 7. CDR3 DNA sequence: TGTGCCAGCAGCCAAGGTCAGGGGGGAAGGCAGCCCCAGCATTTT. It is translated as CASSQGQGGRQPQHF.

This clonotype was seen more than once but under ten times. The chain has TRBV28 and TRBJ2-7; 9 nucleotides line up with TRBD1. Germline V gene sequence: CDR1 MDHEN, CDR2 SYDVKM. J was trimmed by 0 bases and V by 6 bases; bases with no gene match: 0. This CDR3 spans 13 amino acids. CDR3 in DNA: TGTGCCAGCAGGACAGGGGGCTCCTACGAGCAGTACTTC. This codes for CASRTGGSYEQYF.

The gene calls are TRBV9 and TRBJ2-5; 7 nucleotides line up with TRBD2. This CDR3 is built from 16 residues. Germline lookup yields CDR1 SGDLS and CDR2 YYNGEE. V dropped 3 bases and J dropped 3; count of bases not matched to a gene: 11. CDR3 residues: CASSEGRALAEETQYF. CDR3 coding DNA: TGTGCCAGCAGCGAGGGGAGGGCGTTAGCGGAAGAGACCCAGTACTTC.

The chain is built from TRBV14 and TRBJ1-1; unclear D gene. V shed 4 bases and J shed 3 bases, with 9 bases lying between them. Germline assignment: CDR1 SGHDN and CDR2 FVKESK. The CDR3 covers 13 residues. CDR3 sequence: CASSLNSHTEAFF. The CDR3 DNA follows: TGTGCCAGCAGCCTTAACAGCCACACTGAAGCTTTCTTT.

This clonotype was seen more than once but under ten times. This rearrangement joins TRBV10-3 to TRBJ1-6; 8 bases match TRBD1. This CDR3 is 15 amino acids long. Germline values: CDR1 ENHRY, CDR2 SYGVKD. The V segment lost 6 bases and the J segment 3 bases; nucleotides outside the gene matches: 4. CDR3 residues: CAIRDGTGYNSPLHF. The DNA of the CDR3 is TGTGCCATCAGAGACGGGACAGGCTATAATTCACCCCTCCACTTT.

The J gene is TRBJ2-5, the V gene TRBV10-3; 7 bases match TRBD1. V gave up 2 bases and J gave up 5 bases; unmatched junction bases: 2. Germline assignment: CDR1 ENHRY and CDR2 SYGVKD. The CDR3 is made up of 13 amino acids. CDR3 amino acids: CAISEGRGETQYF. The CDR3, as DNA: TGTGCCATCAGTGAGGGCAGGGGGGAGACCCAGTACTTC.

The chain is built from TRBV6-5 and TRBJ1-1; D gene ambiguous. Trimming took off 4 bases at V and 0 bases at J, with 6 bases between the two ends. The CDR3 length is 13 residues. Germline lookup yields CDR1 MNHEY and CDR2 SVGAGI. CDR3 residues: CASSFGLNTEAFF. CDR3 in DNA: TGTGCCAGCAGTTTTGGCCTGAACACTGAAGCTTTCTTT.

Many counts were recorded for this clonotype. This chain connects TRBV6-5 to TRBJ1-1; no reliable D call. The CDR3 consists of 15 residues. Trimming left V 0 bases short and J 1 base short, with 9 bases between. CDR1 is MNHEY and CDR2 is SVGAGI in the germline V gene. CDR3 coding DNA: TGTGCCAGCAGTTACTCTTCTAAGGGGAACACTGAAGCTTTCTTT. Translating it yields CASSYSSKGNTEAFF.

There are a few counts of this clonotype. The V gene is TRBV7-6, the J gene TRBJ2-3; 9 bases align to TRBD2. Unmatched junction bases numbered 19, after V lost 5 bases and J lost 4 bases. CDR3 length: 19 amino acids. CDR1 is SGHVS and CDR2 is FNYEAQ in the germline V gene. This CDR3 is CASSRLPFRLAEIPDTQYF. The DNA of the CDR3 is TGTGCCAGCAGCCGACTCCCCTTCAGACTAGCGGAGATCCCAGATACGCAGTATTTT. Complete variable domain (other parts from reference TRBV7-6 and TRBJ2-3): GAGVSQSPRYKVTKRGQDVALRCDPISGHVSLYWYRQALGQGPEFLTYFNYEAQQDKSGLPNDRFSAERPEGSISTLTIQRTEQRDSAMYRCASSRLPFRLAEIPDTQYFGPGTRLTVL.

This clonotype was observed once. One end of the junction does not line up with germline, which may come from a read error. This chain links TRBV10-2 with TRBJ2-1, with D hard to call. Germline V gene lookup returns CDR1 WSHSY and CDR2 SAAADI. This CDR3 comprises 13 residues. CDR3: CASSEGRNNERFF. The CDR3 bases are TGCGCCAGCAGTGAGGGGCGTAACAATGAGCGGTTCTTC.

Worth noting for this clonotype: Relative to the germline gene, one junction end is altered; a read error may explain this. The rearrangement uses TRBV5-1 and TRBJ2-7; D might be TRBD1 or TRBD2, each matching 5 bases. The CDR3 length is 14 residues. The germline gives CDR1 SGHRS, CDR2 YFSETQ. CDR3 region: CASSSQEAGYEQCF. In nucleotides, the CDR3 is TGCGCCAGCAGCTCACAGGAGGCTGGGTACGAGCAGTGCTTC.

The rearrangement links TRBV5-5 to TRBJ1-1; D is unresolved. Germline-derived CDR1 and CDR2 are SGHKS and YYEKEE (reference sequence). Trimming pared 6 bases from V and 0 bases from J, leaving 18 bases between. This CDR3 region has 16 residues. In nucleotides, the CDR3 is TGTGCCAGCACGCCCACAGCCGCGTCACTGAACACTGAAGCTTTCTTT. As protein: CASTPTAASLNTEAFF.

The chain combines TRBV9 with TRBJ2-5, with D unresolved. The germline V and J ends were trimmed by 7 bases and 5 bases, with 12 bases remaining between them. CDR1 and CDR2 from the germline V gene are SGDLS and YYNGEE. The length of the CDR3 is 12 residues. The DNA of the CDR3 is TGTGCCAGCGGCGGATCGGCGGAGACCCAGTACTTC. It codes for CASGGSAETQYF.

This chain joins TRBV15 and TRBJ2-1; D is unclear. The CDR3 length is 15 residues. With 3 bases removed from V and 5 bases from J, the gap between germline ends came to 14 bases. CDR1 and CDR2 (germline): LNHNV, YYDKDF (reference sequence). The CDR3 sequence is CATSSLVSIHNEQFF. The DNA of the CDR3 is TGTGCCACCAGCAGCTTAGTTTCCATCCACAATGAGCAGTTCTTC.

The chain uses TRBV5-5 and TRBJ2-7, with TRBD1 matching 7 bases. V trimming: 2 bases; J trimming: 3 bases; junction bases outside the gene matches: 5. The CDR3 contains 14 residues. Germline CDR1 is SGHKS and CDR2 is YYEKEE (reference sequence). The CDR3 reads CASSFPGTDYEQYF. DNA of the CDR3: TGTGCCAGCAGCTTTCCCGGGACAGACTACGAGCAGTACTTC.

The sample holds a few counts of this clonotype. The chain joins TRBV5-1 to TRBJ2-3, with D possibly being TRBD2 (5 bases). CDR1 is SGHRS and CDR2 is YFSETQ in the germline V gene. V gave up 1 base and J gave up 4 bases, with 16 bases separating them. This CDR3 has 16 amino acids. The CDR3 is CASSLNVEGSADTQYF. In nucleotides, the CDR3 is TGCGCCAGCAGCTTGAATGTAGAGGGATCCGCAGATACGCAGTATTTT.